The 16 T cell receptor beta chains listed next were all sequenced from one sample in a study of identical twins. TCRdb reprocessed the 5' RACE reads via MiXCR and lists one record per CDR3 protein. The sample gives roughly 350,000 distinct CDR3 sequences, roughly 9% of which show up once; under 10% is in the top ten. The sample comprised naive T cells sorted from blood. The receptor set was obtained from a woman aged 45-65 years in good health.

The chain uses TRBV27 and TRBJ2-5; D ambiguous. Germline V gene data show CDR1 as MNHEY and CDR2 as SMNVEV (reference sequence). This CDR3 contains 14 residues. Trimming took off 7 bases at V and 0 bases at J, with 12 bases between the two ends. Written as DNA, the CDR3 is TGTGCCAGCAAGTTTGGCAGAAACCAAGAGACCCAGTACTTC. This sequence encodes CASKFGRNQETQYF.

This clonotype was counted only a few times. The chain uses TRBV6-5 and TRBJ1-1; D is ambiguous. V was trimmed by 5 bases and J by 4 bases, leaving 11 bases between them. This CDR3 contains 13 residues. Germline V lookup: CDR1 MNHEY, CDR2 SVGAGI. CDR3 sequence (DNA): TGTGCCAGCAGTCCCGCAGATAGCACTGAAGCTTTCTTT. Translating it yields CASSPADSTEAFF.

The gene calls are TRBV14 and TRBJ2-5; 11 positions agree with TRBD2. From germline, CDR1 is SGHDN and CDR2 FVKESK. This CDR3 contains 16 residues. Trimming at V came to 1 base and at J to 1 base, leaving 2 bases not matched to a gene. In DNA form, the CDR3 reads TGTGCCAGCAGCCAAGCGGGACTAGCGGTCCAAGAGACCCAGTACTTC. This gives the protein CASSQAGLAVQETQYF.

This clonotype was observed a few times. J is TRBJ1-5 and V is TRBV12-3 or TRBV12-4, with D tentatively TRBD1 (5 bases). This CDR3 has 15 amino acids. V was clipped by 6 bases and J by 3 bases, with 15 bases between them. The CDR3, as DNA: TGTGCCAGCAGATTTCAGGGAGGGGTCAATCAGCCCCAGCATTTT. It translates to CASRFQGGVNQPQHF.

The gene calls are TRBV5-1 and TRBJ2-1; 9 nucleotides match TRBD2. Germline V gene sequence: CDR1 SGHRS, CDR2 YFSETQ. J lost 2 bases, V lost 1 base, and 4 bases had no gene match. The CDR3 consists of 16 residues. The CDR3 is CASSLPAGGTYNEQFF. In DNA form, the CDR3 reads TGCGCCAGCAGCTTGCCGGCGGGAGGGACCTACAATGAGCAGTTCTTC.

This clonotype has ten or more counts. The V call is TRBV29-1, the J call TRBJ2-1, with 12 bases aligning to TRBD1. The CDR3 is 13 amino acids. Germline V lookup: CDR1 SQVTM, CDR2 ANQGSEA. J lost 9 bases, V lost 7 bases, and 7 bases had no gene match. CDR3 coding DNA: TGCAGCGCCCCCGGGACAGGGGGCCGTGAGCAGTTCTTC. It is translated as CSAPGTGGREQFF.

This clonotype appeared a few times. CDR3 in amino acids: CAGGLSSYEQYF. The CDR3 DNA is TGCGCCGGAGGGCTGAGCTCCTACGAGCAGTACTTC. The chain combines TRBV10-2 with TRBJ2-7, with a possible D match to TRBD2 (6 bases). V gave up 11 bases and J gave up 0 bases, with 11 bases separating them. The CDR3 is 12 amino acids. The germline CDR1 and CDR2 sequences are WSHSY and SAAADI.

V usage is TRBV3-1 and J usage is TRBJ2-1, with D tentatively TRBD2 (5 bases). Germline values: CDR1 LGHDT, CDR2 YNNKEL (reference sequence). The CDR3 runs to 15 residues. V was shortened by 0 bases and J by 7 bases, with 13 bases between the two germline ends. CDR3 sequence reads: CASSQDWRARNEQFF. CDR3 in DNA: TGTGCCAGCAGCCAAGATTGGCGGGCAAGAAATGAGCAGTTCTTC.

The J gene is TRBJ2-5, the V gene TRBV4-1; 12 bases agree with TRBD1. This CDR3 region has 15 residues. The germline V gene encodes CDR1 MGHRA and CDR2 YSYEKL. V dropped 3 bases and J dropped 5; count of bases not matched to a gene: 4. CDR3 sequence: CASSHRDRGQETQYF. CDR3 DNA sequence: TGCGCCAGCAGCCACCGGGACAGGGGGCAGGAGACCCAGTACTTC.

This clonotype was counted at least ten times. This chain connects TRBV5-1 to TRBJ2-7, with 7 bases identical to TRBD1. V lost 0 bases, J lost 3 bases, and 6 bases stayed unmatched. Germline V gene sequence: CDR1 SGHRS, CDR2 YFSETQ. This CDR3 has 15 residues. The DNA for the CDR3 is TGCGCCAGCAGCTTGGAGGGGACAGCATTCTACGAGCAGTACTTC. This encodes CASSLEGTAFYEQYF.

Ten or more counts support this clonotype. The V and J genes are TRBV14 and TRBJ2-3, with D possibly being TRBD2 (6 bases). V dropped 4 bases and J dropped 4 bases, with 9 bases sitting between them. The length of the CDR3 is 13 residues. CDR1 is SGHDN and CDR2 is FVKESK in the germline V gene. The CDR3 coding sequence is TGTGCCAGCAGCCCAATAGCGGCAGATACGCAGTATTTT. Amino acid sequence: CASSPIAADTQYF.

This clonotype showed up just a few times. The chain has TRBV5-1 and TRBJ2-5; TRBD1 is a possible D gene (6 bases). Trimming pared 4 bases from V and 5 bases from J, leaving 12 bases between. The CDR3 spans 13 residues. From germline, CDR1 is SGHRS and CDR2 YFSETQ. The CDR3 loop reads CASSGPRGETQYF. The CDR3 DNA is TGCGCCAGCAGCGGCCCCAGGGGTGAGACCCAGTACTTC.

The gene calls are TRBV19 and TRBJ2-1, with D tentatively TRBD1 (6 bases). CDR1 is LNHDA and CDR2 is SQIVND in the germline V gene (reference sequence). Trimming shortened V by 6 bases and J by 8 bases, and 11 bases separated the two germline ends. The CDR3 has 12 amino acids. CDR3 loop: CASSPAGDEQFF. As DNA, the CDR3 is TGTGCCAGTAGCCCCGCAGGGGATGAGCAGTTCTTC.

This clonotype was seen many times. The chain links TRBV2 to TRBJ2-5; TRBD2 is a possible D gene (6 bases). V dropped 0 bases and J dropped 2 bases, with 7 bases sitting between them. CDR1 is SNHLY and CDR2 is FYNNEI in the germline V gene. The CDR3 is 14 residues long. CDR3: CASSEARGQETQYF. In nucleotides, the CDR3 is TGTGCCAGCAGTGAAGCGCGGGGACAAGAGACCCAGTACTTC.

The chain recombines TRBV25-1 with TRBJ2-5; D remains unclear. Trimming cost V 4 bases and J 4 bases, with 13 bases left between them. The germline V gene has CDR1 MGHDK and CDR2 SYGVNS. The CDR3 is 14 amino acids. The CDR3 protein is CASSGPDIPETQYF. The CDR3 DNA follows: TGTGCCAGCAGTGGGCCAGATATCCCAGAGACCCAGTACTTC.

The table lists this clonotype with a few counts. The CDR3 loop reads CASSLWEGAYNEQFF. The CDR3 region has the DNA TGTGCCAGCAGCTTATGGGAGGGCGCCTACAATGAGCAGTTCTTC. V gene TRBV11-2 combines with J gene TRBJ2-1, with 7 bases that match TRBD2. The CDR3 is 15 residues long. The trim removed 2 bases at V and 2 bases at J, leaving 3 bases unmatched. Germline assignment: CDR1 SGHAT and CDR2 FQNNGV.